The rows below give T cell receptor beta chains drawn from one sample of a study of shared clonotypes between healthy human individuals. Data came from immunoSEQ multiplex PCR; TCRdb stores just in-frame clones and leaves some out. The sample lists about 2 million clones, roughly 94% occurring once. Sequenced input: naive CD8+ T cells sorted from blood. Every receptor here comes from a man younger than 30 in good health. Both conserved end residues are part of each CDR3. A D gene is named only where the DNA matches it firmly. Not every row has a clone size; where given, it reads once, few, many or a size class.

size | D | J | V | CDR3 | DNA
. | TRBD1 | TRBJ1-5 | TRBV19 | CASSELGQVNQPQHF | TGTGCCAGTAGTGAGCTCGGACAGGTCAATCAGCCCCAGCATTTT
. | TRBD2 | TRBJ2-1 | TRBV28 | CASSPGLALHNEQFF | TGTGCCAGCAGCCCCGGACTAGCCCTACACAATGAGCAGTTCTTC
few | . | TRBJ2-7 | TRBV6-4 | CASSELSRYEQYF | TGTGCCAGCAGTGAACTGTCACGGTACGAGCAGTACTTC
. | . | TRBJ2-1 | TRBV10-1 | CASSESAGEYNEQFF | TGCGCCAGCAGTGAGTCGGCAGGGGAGTACAATGAGCAGTTCTTC
. | . | TRBJ2-7 | TRBV28 | CASSRDLNFYEQYF | TGTGCCAGCAGTAGGGACTTAAATTTCTACGAGCAGTACTTC
once | TRBD2 | TRBJ2-1 | TRBV4-1 | CASSQLPGLGSDEQFF | TGCGCCAGCAGCCAGTTACCGGGACTAGGGTCCGATGAGCAGTTCTTC
. | . | TRBJ2-7 | TRBV7-9 | CASSPGISYEQYF | TGTGCCAGCAGCCCAGGGATCTCCTACGAGCAGTACTTC
. | . | TRBJ1-2 | TRBV10-3 | CAISVTDNYGYTF | TGTGCCATCAGTGTAACTGACAACTATGGCTACACCTTC
. | . | TRBJ1-5 | TRBV19 | CASAGDVGNQPQHF | TGTGCCAGTGCTGGCGATGTGGGCAATCAGCCCCAGCATTTT
. | . | TRBJ1-3 | TRBV4-3 | CASSQDGRASGNTIYF | TGCGCCAGCAGCCAAGATGGTAGGGCCTCTGGAAACACCATATATTTT
. | TRBD1 | TRBJ2-7 | TRBV9 | CASSVGDSLLYEQYF | TGTGCCAGCAGCGTAGGGGACAGCCTTTTATACGAGCAGTACTTC
. | . | TRBJ2-3 | TRBV6-5 | CASSYSSGDTQYF | TGTGCCAGCAGTTACTCGTCGGGGGATACGCAGTATTTT
. | . | TRBJ2-7 | TRBV7-9 | CASSSPGLYEQYF | TGTGCCAGCAGCTCCCCCGGGTTGTACGAGCAGTACTTC
once | . | TRBJ2-3 | TRBV4-1 | CASSQDRGFDTDTQYF | TGCGCCAGCAGCCAAGATAGAGGGTTCGACACAGATACGCAGTATTTT
. | TRBD2 | TRBJ2-1 | TRBV27 | CASRRSGSSNEQFF | TGTGCCAGCCGACGTAGCGGGAGTTCCAATGAGCAGTTCTTC
. | . | TRBJ2-1 | TRBV5-1 | CASSLVGTEQFF | TGCGCCAGCAGCTTGGTGGGGACTGAGCAGTTCTTC